These T cell receptor beta chains were read from a single sample in a study of beta chain features in type 1 diabetes. Using immunoSEQ multiplex PCR, the repertoire was profiled, and TCRdb retains in-frame clones only, with some absent. The sample lists around 240,000 clones, 9.6% occurring once. Sequenced material: naive CD4+ T cells from blood. These receptors originate from a woman aged 18-29 years in good health. Both conserved end residues are part of each CDR3.

V gene	CDR3 protein
TRBV5-4	CASSPTNDRPTDTQYF
TRBV15	CATSRDRVTAENIQYF
TRBV30	CAWKGRGNAGSQETQYF
TRBV7-6	CASSLGSGGHNEQFF
TRBV9	CASSVDSDRTGDTQYF
TRBV7-8	CASSLAGAGSNQPQHF
TRBV11-2	CASSSGTSNEQFF
TRBV11-3	CASSRGLAGQETQYF
TRBV6-1	CASSRTGGEYEQYF
TRBV14	CASSHRRDRGLRSDNSPLHF
TRBV5-1	CASSVDSRWDTQYF
TRBV6-5	CASSSLTGAIHF
TRBV30	CAWSRGFTDTQYF
TRBV27	CASSWGRGNTGELFF
TRBV18	CASSLGQSPLNTEAFF
TRBV2	CASSEVGTSTDTQYF
TRBV2	CASNQGVGKDEQYF
TRBV30	CAWSVLAGDTQYF
TRBV5-4	CASGGQGLNTEAFF
TRBV7-9	CASSLDSPYEQYF
TRBV5-1	CASSPTGGLAKNIQYF
TRBV5-1	CASSLDREQQFF
TRBV7-7	CASSPSLRDEQFF
TRBV2	CASNGQGDQPQHF
TRBV10-3	CAISQGSDRKAFF
TRBV5-1	CASSFGRGVYEQYF
TRBV5-1	CASLAGKDSGANVLTF
TRBV4-2	CASSQDRRGATEAFF
TRBV5-4	CASSLGASSDEQFF
TRBV19	CASSKFHRGSSYNEQFF
TRBV7-9	CASSRLAGSGAQYF
TRBV7-9	CASSPPGGGFYEQYF